This entry describes one TCR beta chain. The antigen remains undetermined. TCRdb keeps only in-frame clones here, not all; method: immunoSEQ multiplex PCR. The data hold 22,000 or so clones, with roughly 76% observed a single time. This record belongs to a study of vaccination effects on CD4 cells after COVID-19. Findings and caveats of the study: Late after vaccination, infection- and vaccine-induced clones showed marked clonal contraction.

Ahead of sequencing, the ViraFEST assay grew antigen-specific CD4+ T cells using viral peptide pools. Cells that had been cultured for 9 to 10 days were the source of isolated CD4+ T cells. Each person got two doses of an mRNA SARS-CoV-2 vaccine, BNT162b2 or mRNA-1273. All vaccine recipients tested negative for nucleocapsid antibodies and had never contracted SARS-CoV-2 infection. A few million PBMC were placed in each well, which was supplemented with 10 IU/ml IL-2 and around 10 ug/ml peptides. The receptor's source is a human donor who received a COVID-19 vaccine. The sequencing here drew on CD4+ T cells from PBMCs cultured with HCoV-229E spike peptides, taken after COVID-19 vaccination.

The CDR3 loop reads CASSLQGVTSTDTQYF. In DNA, the CDR3 is TGCGCCAGCAGCTTACAAGGGGTGACTAGCACAGATACGCAGTATTTT. The rearrangement joins TRBV5-1 to TRBJ2-3, with D maybe TRBD1 (5 bases). V lost 2 bases to trimming and J lost 0 bases, with 13 bases between them. The CDR3 contains 16 residues. CDR1 SGHRS and CDR2 YFSETQ come from the germline V gene.